This is a list of T cell receptor beta chains from one sample in a study of cytotoxic CD8 clonotypes in ibrutinib-treated CLL. TCRdb keeps only in-frame clones here, not all; method: immunoSEQ multiplex PCR. The data show approximately 100,000 clones, with 58% seen just once and about 40% held by the top ten. This specimen consisted of PBMCs, obtained after 24 months of ibrutinib treatment. These TCRs come from a human donor with chronic lymphocytic leukemia. Each CDR3 is given with its conserved first and last residue. D genes are given only for firm matches. Rows may omit the clone size; those that give it use once, few, many or a size class.

>TRBV7-9|few|TRBJ2-1|12|TRBD2
CASSLWEGEQFF
TGTGCCAGCAGCTTATGGGAGGGTGAGCAGTTCTTC
>TRBV2|-|TRBJ2-2|14|-
CASSGDLRTGELFF
TGTGCCAGCAGTGGCGACTTACGAACCGGGGAGCTGTTTTTT
>TRBV5-1|-|TRBJ1-1|15|TRBD1
CASSLGTGGNTEAFF
TGCGCCAGCAGCTTGGGGACAGGGGGGAACACTGAAGCTTTCTTT
>TRBV6-5|-|TRBJ2-7|12|-
CASRGQGYEQYF
TGTGCCAGCAGGGGGCAAGGCTACGAGCAGTACTTC
>TRBV6-5|once|TRBJ2-2|16|-
CASSYSLGVNTGELFF
TGTGCCAGCAGTTACTCGTTAGGGGTGAACACCGGGGAGCTGTTTTTT
>TRBV4-1|-|TRBJ2-7|14|-
CASSQGFRGYEQYF
TGCGCCAGCAGCCAAGGGTTCCGGGGCTACGAGCAGTACTTC
>TRBV29-1|-|TRBJ1-2|14|TRBD1
CSVSSGQTSYGYTF
TGCAGCGTTTCCTCGGGACAGACCTCCTATGGCTACACCTTC
>TRBV5-6|-|TRBJ1-2|16|-
CASSLGRLSGGYGYTF
TGTGCCAGCAGCTTGGGACGGTTATCCGGGGGGTATGGCTACACCTTC
>TRBV5-1|-|TRBJ1-4|14|-
CASSLGGLGEKLFF
TGCGCCAGCAGCTTGGGAGGGTTGGGTGAAAAACTGTTTTTT
>TRBV7-2|-|TRBJ1-3|15|-
CASSRGGSSGNTIYF
TGTGCCAGCAGCCGAGGCGGGAGCTCTGGAAACACCATATATTTT
>TRBV18|-|TRBJ2-3|15|-
CASSPTRQTTDTQYF
TGTGCCAGCTCACCGACCCGACAGACTACAGATACGCAGTATTTT
>TRBV5-8|-|TRBJ2-5|14|-
CASSPGQIQETQYF
TGTGCCAGCAGCCCCGGACAGATTCAAGAGACCCAGTACTTC
>TRBV25-1|-|TRBJ2-5|14|TRBD1
CASSEGTGTRTQYF
TGTGCCAGCAGTGAGGGGACAGGGACTCGGACCCAGTACTTC
>TRBV30|-|TRBJ1-4|13|-
CAWAQGYREKLFF
TGTGCCTGGGCCCAGGGGTATAGGGAAAAACTGTTTTTT
>TRBV5-1|-|TRBJ2-1|15|-
CASKSRGAREGEQFF
TGCGCCAGCAAGTCTAGAGGGGCGCGAGAGGGTGAGCAGTTCTTC
>TRBV5-8|-|TRBJ1-6|16|-
CASSLTTQGSNSPLHF
TGTGCCAGCAGCTTGACCACACAGGGCTCCAATTCACCCCTCCACTTT
>TRBV29-1|-|TRBJ2-1|15|-
CSVGGQGSSYNEQFF
TGCAGCGTTGGGGGGCAGGGCAGCTCCTACAATGAGCAGTTCTTC
>TRBV9|once|TRBJ2-5|14|-
CASSTRQNQETQYF
TGTGCCAGCAGCACACGACAGAACCAAGAGACCCAGTACTTC
>TRBV5-6|-|TRBJ2-4|16|-
CASSLAGGQAKNIQYF
TGTGCCAGCAGCTTGGCCGGGGGGCAGGCCAAAAACATTCAGTACTTC
>TRBV7-2|-|TRBJ2-3|12|-
CASSLPPDTQYF
TGTGCCAGCAGCTTACCGCCGGATACGCAGTATTTT
>TRBV7-2|-|TRBJ2-3|14|-
CASSFRWGTDTQYF
TGTGCCAGCAGCTTCCGGTGGGGTACAGATACGCAGTATTTT
>TRBV7-3|-|TRBJ1-4|12|-
CASSLIVEKLFF
TGTGCCAGCAGCTTAATAGTAGAAAAACTGTTTTTT
>TRBV6-5|-|TRBJ2-7|13|-
CASSYRRAYEQYF
TGTGCCAGCAGTTACCGAAGAGCCTACGAGCAGTACTTC
>TRBV18|-|TRBJ2-2|13|-
CASSPQGLRELFF
TGTGCCAGCTCACCACAGGGGCTCCGGGAGCTGTTTTTT
>TRBV25-1|-|TRBJ2-5|15|-
CASSESPGAGETQYF
TGTGCCAGCAGTGAGTCTCCAGGGGCGGGAGAGACCCAGTACTTC